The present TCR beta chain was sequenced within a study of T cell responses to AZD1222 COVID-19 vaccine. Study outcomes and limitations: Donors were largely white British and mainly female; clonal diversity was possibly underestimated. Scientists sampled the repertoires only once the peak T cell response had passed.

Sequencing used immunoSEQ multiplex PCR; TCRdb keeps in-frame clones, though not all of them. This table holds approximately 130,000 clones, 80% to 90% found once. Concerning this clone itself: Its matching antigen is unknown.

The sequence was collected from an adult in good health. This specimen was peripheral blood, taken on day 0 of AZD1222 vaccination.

DNA of the CDR3: TGTGCCAGCAGCTTAGGTTTAGCATTTGATGAGCAGTTCTTC. Its protein is CASSLGLAFDEQFF. The rearrangement uses TRBV7-2 and TRBJ2-1; D call uncertain. This CDR3 is built from 14 residues. CDR1 is SGHTA, CDR2 FQGNSA, per germline. V lost 1 base and J lost 8, with 12 bases in between.